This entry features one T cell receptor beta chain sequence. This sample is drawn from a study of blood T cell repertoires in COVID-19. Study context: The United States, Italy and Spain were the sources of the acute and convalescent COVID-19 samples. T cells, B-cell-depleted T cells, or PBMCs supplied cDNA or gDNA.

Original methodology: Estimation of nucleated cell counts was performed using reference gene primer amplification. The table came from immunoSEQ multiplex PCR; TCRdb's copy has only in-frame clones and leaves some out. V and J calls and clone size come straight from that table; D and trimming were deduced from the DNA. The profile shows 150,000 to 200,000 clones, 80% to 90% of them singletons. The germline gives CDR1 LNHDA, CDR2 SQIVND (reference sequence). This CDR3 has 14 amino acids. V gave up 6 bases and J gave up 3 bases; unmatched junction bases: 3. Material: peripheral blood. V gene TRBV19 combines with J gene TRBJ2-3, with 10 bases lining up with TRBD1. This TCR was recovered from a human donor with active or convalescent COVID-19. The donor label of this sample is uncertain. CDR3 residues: CASRRQGATDTQYF. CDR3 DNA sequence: TGTGCCAGTAGGCGACAGGGGGCTACAGATACGCAGTATTTT.